This record concerns one T cell receptor (beta chain) sequence. The target of this receptor is not known. Base-call qualities are not available, and no considerably larger clone is one nucleotide away. The CDR3 regions of human TCRbeta chains were subjected to immunosequencing. As for the authors' bioinformatics: TCRs in the repertoires were matched against a reference library of SARS-CoV-2-specific TCRs that had been generated with the MIRA antigen-specificity platform. Breadth was defined as the fraction of unique TCRs that were SARS-CoV-2-associated. Depth was defined as the fraction of total T cells that were SARS-CoV-2-associated. Using the MIRA data, each spike-specific TCR was assigned both to the spike region to which the TCR was reactive and to a CD4 or CD8 class. Log10-transformed breadth and depth values were compared by one-way ANOVA with Sidak's multiple comparisons tests. TCRdb limited this immuneACCESS table to in-frame rearrangements with V and J called. A share of clones is missing; checked studies link under half to unresolved V genes, and the rest is unexplained. The V and J calls and the clone size are those of that table, but D and trimming were determined from the DNA. In all, the sample holds roughly 100,000 clones, and nearly 90% of those were seen once. Approximately 3% of the sample rests with the top ten.

These data belong to a study of T cell responses to AZD1222 COVID-19 vaccine (TCRdb year 2021). For the wider study: AZD1222 recipients given second doses at about 4 weeks or at about 12 weeks were pooled, since spike-specific TCR depth and breadth were not found to differ between the two schedules. Trial participants were enrolled by age into subgroups of 18-55, 56-69 and 70-plus years, and 148, 28 and 57 TCR-sequenced participants, respectively, were included in these subgroups. TCR sequencing was performed for 233 trial participants, of whom around 200 were given two doses of AZD1222 and around 25 were given two doses of MenACWY control vaccine. General conclusions and limits of the study: The 56-69-year group was small, and its depth increase did not reach significance, likely because of low power. Participants were mostly white British and included more females than males, and it was suggested by the authors that clonal diversity may have been underestimated. CD4 TCRs associated with the vaccine covered the entire spike protein, and the dominant responses were in regions 160-218 and 743-854. Only 5 to 7 AZD1222 recipients were SARS-CoV-2 seropositive at baseline, limiting conclusions about previously exposed vaccinees. After two AZD1222 doses, both the breadth and the depth of spike-specific TCRs were significantly higher than at day 0 and than in MenACWY recipients. No day 14 peak-response samples were available, so repertoires were characterized only after the peak T cell response. Reportedly, close to half of the unique spike-specific TCRs recognized epitopes lying outside the regions that are mutated in the B.1.351 and B.1.1.7 variants.

The time point label on this specimen signifies: baseline before first vaccination. The vaccinee samples were drawn from two UK trials, COV001 and COV002, one of which was a single-blind randomized controlled phase 2/3 trial testing AZD1222 (ChAdOx1 nCoV-19) in healthy adults. Trial participant PBMC samples were collected at day 0 and day 28 after the second dose for TCRbeta chain sequencing. In the germline V gene (reference sequence), CDR1 corresponds to LNHDA and CDR2 to SQIVND. V gives up 4 bases and J gives up 2 bases, and the segment between their germline ends measures 16 bases. Including the terminal cysteine and phenylalanine, the CDR3 comprises 16 residues. Only the CDR3 DNA is retained, 48 bases long and in frame from the first base.

This chain joins TRBV19 to TRBJ2-3; the D gene assignment is perhaps TRBD1 or TRBD2, with each matching 5 bases. This sequence was found in an adult in good health. Here the sequenced sample was peripheral blood, taken on day 0 of AZD1222 vaccination. The DNA reads as follows: TGTGCCAGTAGTAAAATGAGGGGCGTCCCCACAGATACGCAGTATTTT. Protein translation: CASSKMRGVPTDTQYF.